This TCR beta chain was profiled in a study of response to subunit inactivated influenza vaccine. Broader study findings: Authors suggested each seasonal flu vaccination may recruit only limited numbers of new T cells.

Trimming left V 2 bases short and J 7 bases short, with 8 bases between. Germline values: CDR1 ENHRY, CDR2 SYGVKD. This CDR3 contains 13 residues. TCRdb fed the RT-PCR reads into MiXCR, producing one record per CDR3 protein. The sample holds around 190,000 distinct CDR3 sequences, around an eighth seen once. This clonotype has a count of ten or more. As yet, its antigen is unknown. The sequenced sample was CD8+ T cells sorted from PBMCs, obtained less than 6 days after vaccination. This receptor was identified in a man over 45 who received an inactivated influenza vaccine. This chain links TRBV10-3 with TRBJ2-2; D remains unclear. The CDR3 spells CAISEPTIGELFF. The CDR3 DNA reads TGTGCCATCAGTGAGCCTACAATCGGGGAGCTGTTTTTT.